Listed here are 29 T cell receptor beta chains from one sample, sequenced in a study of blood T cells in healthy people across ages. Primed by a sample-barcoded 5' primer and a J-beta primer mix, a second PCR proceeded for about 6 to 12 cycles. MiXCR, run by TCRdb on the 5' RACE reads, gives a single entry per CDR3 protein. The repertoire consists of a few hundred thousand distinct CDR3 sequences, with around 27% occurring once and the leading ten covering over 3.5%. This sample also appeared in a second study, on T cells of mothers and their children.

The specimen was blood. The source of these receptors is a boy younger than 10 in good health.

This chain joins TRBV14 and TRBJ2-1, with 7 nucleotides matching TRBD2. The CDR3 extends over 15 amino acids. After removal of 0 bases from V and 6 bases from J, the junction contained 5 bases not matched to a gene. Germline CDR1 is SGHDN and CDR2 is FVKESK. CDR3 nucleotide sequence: TGTGCCAGCAGCCAAGAGGGAGGGCTCGGCAATGAGCAGTTCTTC. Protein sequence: CASSQEGGLGNEQFF.

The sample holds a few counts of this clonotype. The CDR3 sequence is CASSYIAGGLKNEQFF. The CDR3 nucleotides are TGTGCCAGCAGTTACATAGCGGGGGGGCTGAAGAATGAGCAGTTCTTC. The rearrangement uses TRBV6-5 and TRBJ2-1; 11 positions match TRBD2. The CDR3 runs to 16 residues. V shed 2 bases and J 7 bases; nucleotides not matched to a gene: 7. The germline CDR1 and CDR2 sequences are MNHEY and SVGAGI.

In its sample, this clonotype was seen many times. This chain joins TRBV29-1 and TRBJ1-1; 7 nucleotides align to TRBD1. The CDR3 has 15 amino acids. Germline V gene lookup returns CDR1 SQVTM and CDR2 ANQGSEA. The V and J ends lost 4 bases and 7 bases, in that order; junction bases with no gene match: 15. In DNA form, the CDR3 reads TGCAGCGTTGTACTGAGGGGGACAGCTAAAAGTGAAGCTTTCTTT. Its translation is CSVVLRGTAKSEAFF.

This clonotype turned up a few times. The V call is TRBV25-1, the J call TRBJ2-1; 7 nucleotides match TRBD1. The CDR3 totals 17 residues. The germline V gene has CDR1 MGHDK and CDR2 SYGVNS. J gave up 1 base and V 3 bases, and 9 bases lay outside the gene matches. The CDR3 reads CASSEERGLLSYNEQFF. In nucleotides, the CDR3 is TGTGCCAGCAGTGAGGAAAGGGGGCTCCTTTCCTACAATGAGCAGTTCTTC.

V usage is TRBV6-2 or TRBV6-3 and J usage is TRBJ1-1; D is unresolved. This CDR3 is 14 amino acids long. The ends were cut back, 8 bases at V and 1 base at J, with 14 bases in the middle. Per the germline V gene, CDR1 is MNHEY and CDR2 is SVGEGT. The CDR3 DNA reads TGTGCCAGCTACTTGCGTCCCTCGAACACTGAAGCTTTCTTT. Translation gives CASYLRPSNTEAFF.

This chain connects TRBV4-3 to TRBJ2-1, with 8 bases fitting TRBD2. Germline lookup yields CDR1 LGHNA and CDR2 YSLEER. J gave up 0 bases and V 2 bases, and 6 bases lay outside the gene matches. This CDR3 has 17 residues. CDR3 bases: TGCGCCAGCAGCCAACGCGGCGGGAGGCCCTCCTACAATGAGCAGTTCTTC. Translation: CASSQRGGRPSYNEQFF.

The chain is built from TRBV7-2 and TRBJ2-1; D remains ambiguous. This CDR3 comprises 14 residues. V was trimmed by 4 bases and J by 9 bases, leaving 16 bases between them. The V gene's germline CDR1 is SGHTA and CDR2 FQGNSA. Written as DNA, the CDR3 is TGTGCCAGCAGCTCCCCCGGCTACATAGGTGAGCAGTTCTTC. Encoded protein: CASSSPGYIGEQFF.

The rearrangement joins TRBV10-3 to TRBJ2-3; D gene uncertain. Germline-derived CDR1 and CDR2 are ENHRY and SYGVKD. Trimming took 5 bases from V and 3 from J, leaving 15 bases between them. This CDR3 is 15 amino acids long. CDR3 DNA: TGTGCCATCAGTTTAACGGGCCAAGGGACAGATACGCAGTATTTT. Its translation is CAISLTGQGTDTQYF.

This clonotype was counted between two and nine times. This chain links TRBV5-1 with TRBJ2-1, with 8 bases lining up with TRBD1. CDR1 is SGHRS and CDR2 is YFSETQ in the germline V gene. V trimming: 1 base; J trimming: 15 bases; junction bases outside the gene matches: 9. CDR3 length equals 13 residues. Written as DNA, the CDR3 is TGCGCCAGCAGCTTGACACGACAGGGGAGCAGGTTCTTC. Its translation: CASSLTRQGSRFF.

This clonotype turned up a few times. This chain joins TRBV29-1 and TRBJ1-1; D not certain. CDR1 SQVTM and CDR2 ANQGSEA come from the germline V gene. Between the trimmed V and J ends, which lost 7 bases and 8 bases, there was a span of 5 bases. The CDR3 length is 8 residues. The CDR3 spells CSAKEAFF. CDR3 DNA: TGCAGCGCCAAGGAAGCTTTCTTT.

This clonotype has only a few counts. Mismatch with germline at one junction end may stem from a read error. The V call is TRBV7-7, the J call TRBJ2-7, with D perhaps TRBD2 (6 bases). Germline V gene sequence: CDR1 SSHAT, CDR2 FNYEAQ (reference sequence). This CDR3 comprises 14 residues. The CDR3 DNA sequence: TGTACCAGCAGCGTTGCGGGGCCTCCCTACGAGCAGTACTTC. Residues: CTSSVAGPPYEQYF.

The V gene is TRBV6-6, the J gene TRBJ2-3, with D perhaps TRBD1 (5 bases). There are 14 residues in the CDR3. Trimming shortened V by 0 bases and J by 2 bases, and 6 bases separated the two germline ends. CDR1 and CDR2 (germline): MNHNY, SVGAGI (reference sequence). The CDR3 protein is CASSYSGDTDTQYF. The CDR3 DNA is TGTGCCAGCAGTTACTCAGGGGACACAGATACGCAGTATTTT.

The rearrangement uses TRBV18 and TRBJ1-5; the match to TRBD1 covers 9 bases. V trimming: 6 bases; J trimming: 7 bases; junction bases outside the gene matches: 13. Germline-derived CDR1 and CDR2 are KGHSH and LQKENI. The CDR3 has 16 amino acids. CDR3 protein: CASSPQRTGVEQPQHF. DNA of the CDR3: TGTGCCAGCTCCCCGCAAAGGACAGGGGTCGAGCAGCCCCAGCATTTT.

CDR3 nucleotides: TGCGCCAGCAGCCAAGATAGCGGGAGAGATACGCAGTATTTT. Its translation is CASSQDSGRDTQYF. The genes are TRBV4-1 and TRBJ2-3, with 9 positions matching TRBD2. The V gene's germline CDR1 is MGHRA and CDR2 YSYEKL. The junction had 0 bases not matched to a gene; V was cut back by 0 bases and J by 5 bases. The CDR3 sequence is 14 residues long.

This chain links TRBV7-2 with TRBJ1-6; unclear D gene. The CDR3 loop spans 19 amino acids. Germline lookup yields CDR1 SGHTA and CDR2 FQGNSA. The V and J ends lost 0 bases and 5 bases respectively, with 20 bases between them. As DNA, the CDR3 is TGTGCCAGCAGCTTAGCCCGGGTCACTATCTTGGCCCATAATTCACCCCTCCACTTT. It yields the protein CASSLARVTILAHNSPLHF. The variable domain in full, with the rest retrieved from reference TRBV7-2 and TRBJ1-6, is GAGVSQSPSNKVTEKGKDVELRCDPISGHTALYWYRQSLGQGLEFLIYFQGNSAPDKSGLPSDRFSAERTGGSVSTLTIQRTQQEDSAVYLCASSLARVTILAHNSPLHFGNGTRLTVT.

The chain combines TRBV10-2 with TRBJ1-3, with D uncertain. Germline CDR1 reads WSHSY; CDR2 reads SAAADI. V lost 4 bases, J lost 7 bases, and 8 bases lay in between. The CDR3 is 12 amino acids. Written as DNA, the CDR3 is TGCGCCAGCAGTGGCCTTAGCAACACCATATATTTT. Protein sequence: CASSGLSNTIYF.

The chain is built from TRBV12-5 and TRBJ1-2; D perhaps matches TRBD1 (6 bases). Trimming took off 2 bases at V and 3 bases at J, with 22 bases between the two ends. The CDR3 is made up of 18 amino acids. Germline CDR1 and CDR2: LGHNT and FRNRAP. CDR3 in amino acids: CASGLPPKLGGRDYGYTF. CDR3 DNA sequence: TGTGCTAGTGGTTTGCCTCCAAAACTCGGGGGCCGTGACTATGGCTACACCTTC.

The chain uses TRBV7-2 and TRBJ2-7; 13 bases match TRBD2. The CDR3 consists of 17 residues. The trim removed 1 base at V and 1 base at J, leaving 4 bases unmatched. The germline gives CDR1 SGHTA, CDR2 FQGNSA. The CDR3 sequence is CASSLVGTSGTSYEQYF. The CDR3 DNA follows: TGTGCCAGCAGCTTAGTTGGGACTAGCGGGACATCCTACGAGCAGTACTTC.

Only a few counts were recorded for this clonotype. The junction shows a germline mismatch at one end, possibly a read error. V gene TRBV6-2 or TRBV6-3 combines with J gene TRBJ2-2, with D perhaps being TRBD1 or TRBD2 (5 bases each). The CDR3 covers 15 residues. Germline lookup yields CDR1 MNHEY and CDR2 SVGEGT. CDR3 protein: CASSDSGTWSQELFF. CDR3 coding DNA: TGTGCCAGCAGTGACTCCGGGACCTGGTCTCAGGAGCTGTTTTTT.

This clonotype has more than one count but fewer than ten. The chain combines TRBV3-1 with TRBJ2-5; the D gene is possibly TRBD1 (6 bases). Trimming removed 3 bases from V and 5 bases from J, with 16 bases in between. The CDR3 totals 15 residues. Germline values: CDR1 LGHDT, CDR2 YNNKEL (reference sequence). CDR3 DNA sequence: TGTGCCAGCAGCCAGGGGGCGCGAGATCGTGAGACCCAGTACTTC. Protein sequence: CASSQGARDRETQYF.

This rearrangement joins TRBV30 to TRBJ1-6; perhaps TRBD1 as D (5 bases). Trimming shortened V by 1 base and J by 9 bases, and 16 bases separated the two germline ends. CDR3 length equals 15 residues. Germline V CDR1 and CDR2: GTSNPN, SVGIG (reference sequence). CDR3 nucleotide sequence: TGTGCCTGGAGTGGGGACCGGGCCTCGGGTTCACCCCTCCACTTT. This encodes CAWSGDRASGSPLHF.

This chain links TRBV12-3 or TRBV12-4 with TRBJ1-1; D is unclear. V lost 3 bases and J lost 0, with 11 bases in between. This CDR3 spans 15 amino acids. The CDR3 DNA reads TGTGCCAGCAGTTTCCCTCGAAGCATGAACACTGAAGCTTTCTTT. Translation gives CASSFPRSMNTEAFF.

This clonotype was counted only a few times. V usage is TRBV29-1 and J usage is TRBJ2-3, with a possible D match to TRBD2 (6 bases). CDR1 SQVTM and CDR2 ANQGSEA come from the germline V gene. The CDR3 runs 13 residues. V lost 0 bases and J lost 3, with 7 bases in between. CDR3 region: CSVEDGGTDTQYF. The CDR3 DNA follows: TGCAGCGTTGAAGATGGGGGGACAGATACGCAGTATTTT.

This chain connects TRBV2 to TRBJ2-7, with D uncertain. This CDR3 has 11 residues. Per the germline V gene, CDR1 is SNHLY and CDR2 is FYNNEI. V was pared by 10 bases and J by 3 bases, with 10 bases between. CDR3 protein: CATSPNYEQYF. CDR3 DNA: TGTGCCACTTCCCCCAACTACGAGCAGTACTTC. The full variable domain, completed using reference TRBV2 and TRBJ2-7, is EPEVTQTPSHQVTQMGQEVILRCVPISNHLYFYWYRQILGQKVEFLVSFYNNEISEKSEIFDDQFSVERPDGSNFTLKIRSTKLEDSAMYFCATSPNYEQYFGPGTRLTVT.

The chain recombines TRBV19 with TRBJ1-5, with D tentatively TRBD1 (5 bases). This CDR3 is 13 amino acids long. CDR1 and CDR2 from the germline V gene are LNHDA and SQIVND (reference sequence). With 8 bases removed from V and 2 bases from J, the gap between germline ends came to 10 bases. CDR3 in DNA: TGTGCCAGTGGGGGGGGAGGCAATCAGCCCCAGCATTTT. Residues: CASGGGGNQPQHF.

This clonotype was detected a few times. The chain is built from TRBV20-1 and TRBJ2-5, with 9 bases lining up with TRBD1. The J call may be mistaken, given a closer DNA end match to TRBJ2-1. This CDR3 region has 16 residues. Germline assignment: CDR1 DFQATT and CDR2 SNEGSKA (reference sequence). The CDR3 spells CSARDPGTGLRNEQFF. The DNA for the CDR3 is TGCAGTGCTAGAGATCCCGGGACAGGGCTTAGGAATGAGCAGTTCTTC.

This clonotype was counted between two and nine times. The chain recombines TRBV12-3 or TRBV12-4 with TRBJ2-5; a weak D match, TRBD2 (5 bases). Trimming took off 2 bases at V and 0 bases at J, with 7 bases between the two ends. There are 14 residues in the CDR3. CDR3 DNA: TGTGCCAGCAGTTTACTCGGGAACCAAGAGACCCAGTACTTC. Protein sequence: CASSLLGNQETQYF.

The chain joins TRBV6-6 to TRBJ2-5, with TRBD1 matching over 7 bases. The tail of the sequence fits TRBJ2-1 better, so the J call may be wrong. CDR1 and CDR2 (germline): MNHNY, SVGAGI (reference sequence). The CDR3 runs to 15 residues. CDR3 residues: CASVKGGYTYNEQFF. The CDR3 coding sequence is TGTGCCAGCGTAAAAGGGGGCTACACCTACAATGAGCAGTTCTTC.

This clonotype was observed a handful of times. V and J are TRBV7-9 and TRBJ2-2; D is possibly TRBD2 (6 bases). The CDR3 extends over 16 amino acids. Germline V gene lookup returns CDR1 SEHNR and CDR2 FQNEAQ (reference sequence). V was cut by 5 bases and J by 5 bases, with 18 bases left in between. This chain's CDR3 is CASSPLGGGETGELFF. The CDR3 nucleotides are TGTGCCAGCAGCCCCCTTGGGGGAGGAGAAACCGGGGAGCTGTTTTTT. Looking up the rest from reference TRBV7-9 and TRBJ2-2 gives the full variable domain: DTGVSQNPRHKITKRGQNVTFRCDPISEHNRLYWYRQTLGQGPEFLTYFQNEAQLEKSRLLSDRFSAERPKGSFSTLEIQRTEQGDSAMYLCASSPLGGGETGELFFGEGSRLTVL.